The clone carrying this T cell receptor beta chain was counted ten times or more. This record comes from a study of response to subunit inactivated influenza vaccine. TCRdb used MiXCR to reprocess the RT-PCR reads, holding one entry per CDR3 protein. The sample lists 650,000 to 800,000 distinct CDR3 sequences, over 11% occurring once. CDR3 length: 14 residues. Germline CDR1 is SGDLS and CDR2 is YYNGEE. V shed 3 bases, J shed 2 bases, and the junction held 4 bases outside the gene matches. This specimen was PBMCs from blood, taken 14 days before vaccination. The receptor's source is a man aged 45 to 65 who received an inactivated influenza vaccine. V usage is TRBV9 and J usage is TRBJ1-1; 7 bases fit TRBD1. CDR3: CASSDRDRNTEAFF. The CDR3 nucleotides are TGTGCCAGCAGCGACCGGGACAGAAACACTGAAGCTTTCTTT. The variable domain in full, completed from reference TRBV9 and TRBJ1-1, reads DSGVTQTPKHLITATGQRVTLRCSPRSGDLSVYWYQQSLDQGLQFLIQYYNGEERAKGNILERFSAQQFPDLHSELNLSSLELGDSALYFCASSDRDRNTEAFFGQGTRLTVV.